This T cell receptor (beta chain) was sequenced in a study of response to subunit inactivated influenza vaccine. In its sample, this clonotype was seen once. TCRdb ran MiXCR on the RT-PCR reads and lists one entry per CDR3 protein. This repertoire shows about 650,000 distinct CDR3 sequences, 14% found once; its top ten account for 6% to 9.5%. This CDR3 comprises 13 residues. With 6 bases removed from V and 7 bases from J, the gap between germline ends came to 18 bases. The germline gives CDR1 GTSNPN, CDR2 SVGIG (reference sequence). The sequencing here drew on PBMCs from blood, taken around 15 days before vaccination. The J gene is TRBJ2-5, the V gene TRBV30; weak D call: TRBD2 (5 bases). The sequence was collected from a man aged 50 to 60 who received an inactivated influenza vaccine. This CDR3 reads CACPLRGKGTQYF. CDR3 coding DNA: TGTGCCTGCCCTCTTCGGGGTAAAGGGACCCAGTACTTC.